Below, one T cell receptor beta chain is given with its context. Its target antigen remains unknown. Base qualities are missing; no much larger clone stands one base away. V drops 5 bases and J drops 2 bases, leaving 10 bases in between. Looking up the germline V gene (reference sequence) yields CDR1 LNHDA and CDR2 SQIVND. The CDR3 sequence holds 15 residues, the cysteine and phenylalanine included. Only the CDR3 DNA is retained, 45 bases long and in frame from the first base. This sample was taken from a study of cytomegalovirus exposure and HLA in healthy donors (dated by TCRdb to about 2017). Describing the broader study: An earlier analysis of roughly 570 of the donors reported 250 to 350 Gb of sequence data and around 110 million unique TCR beta sequences obtained from around 180 million T cells. The study was designed to test whether signatures of past pathogen exposure could be identified by cataloging public T cell receptors. About five DR-DQ haplotypes were treated as single units for association and clustering because of strong linkage in the cohort. In a later analysis, previously published TCR beta repertoires from fewer than 750 donors were re-analyzed and high-resolution HLA genotyping was added so that TCR occurrence patterns could be studied. All discovery cohort repertoires had been generated using a single sequencing platform. Rather than drawing on any new phenotypic data, the later analysis identified candidate immune exposures from TCR beta sequences and the way those sequences occurred across donors. An early release that covered 640 HLA-typed donors contained approximately 300 gigabases of sequencing data and tens of millions of unique TCR sequences. Across about 370 genotyped donors of the cohort, an average of about 220,000 unique TCR beta nucleotide sequences per donor were sequenced, and roughly 17% of those sequences were non-productive. A later genetic analysis used genome-wide SNP genotypes for about 65% of the roughly 700 donors, treating that subset as a discovery cohort. An earlier analysis of more than 450 of the donors used high-throughput TCR beta sequencing to judge whether each TCR beta V gene segment behaved as functional or pseudogenic. High-throughput TCR immunosequencing, statistical association of individual TCRs with disease status, and machine learning were combined to predict cytomegalovirus infection status. In addition to the first cohort of 666 subjects, a separate validation cohort of 120 different subjects was used. Donor age, sex, ethnicity and CMV serostatus were collected together with the repertoire data. The T cell repertoires of under 750 subjects were profiled by immunosequencing and related to cytomegalovirus serostatus. The number of typed donors differed by locus: 629-630 for A, B, C, DRB1 and DQB1; 500 to 550 for DQA1; 606 for DPA1; and some 430 for DPB1. The genetic ancestry cluster associated with self-reported Caucasian donors included 81% of the roughly 380 genotyped donors. HLA typing covered class I and class II loci at four-digit resolution.

The cohort comprised some 700 healthy bone marrow donors. At the time of sampling, all cohort members were nominally healthy, though unrecorded immune exposures were likely present. The donor tested CMV seropositive, placing the donor among the 289 seropositive members of the cohort. A peripheral blood sample was collected from each donor, and TCR beta sequencing was performed on peripheral blood mononuclear cells. The Qiagen DNeasy Blood Extraction Kit was used to extract genomic DNA from the blood cell samples. Receptor libraries were prepared by the immunoSEQ multiplex PCR assay. A mixture of 60 forward primers for TCR Vbeta segments and 13 reverse primers for TCR Jbeta segments was used in the multiplex PCR. A multiplex PCR assay on genomic DNA amplified the CDR3 region of rearranged TCR beta genes. Amplified TCR beta libraries were sequenced as 87-base-pair reads on the Illumina HiSeq System. Concerning the study's data processing: A later analysis tallied tens of millions of unique TCR beta chains across the approximately 670 repertoires, and about 10 million of those chains were shared by two or more donors. To remove PCR and sequencing errors, raw reads were error-corrected and collapsed into unique sequences using a nearest-neighbor algorithm that merged closely related sequences. To assign V, D and J gene segments, CDR3 sequences were aligned to IMGT reference sequences. Each retained sequence needed at least a six-nucleotide match to both a V gene segment and a J gene segment. Rearrangements were classified as productive when the CDR3 lacked stop codons and remained in frame with V and J, and all other rearrangements were classified as non-productive. Following IMGT convention, CDR3 was defined as the stretch from the second conserved V-encoded cysteine to the conserved J-encoded phenylalanine. In an earlier analysis of some 550 of the donors, sequences lacking an unambiguous match to a single V gene segment were excluded. In an earlier analysis of around 590 of the donors, a V segment was called functional when productive rearrangements were above 56.7%, and segregating when the standard deviation between donors exceeded 5%. To diagnose cytomegalovirus status from the catalog of TCR beta chain sequences, a statistical classification framework was built. In a later analysis, TCR nucleotide sequences were compared against IMGT/GENE-DB human TR gene sequences so that V and J genes could be assigned. The TCRdist pipeline was used in a later analysis to assign CDR3 sequences and most-parsimonious VDJ recombination scenarios. In a later analysis, each TCR beta chain was defined by its CDR3 amino acid sequence together with its V-gene family, and reads lacking a unique V-gene family were excluded. A later analysis removed several hundred highly shared, low-generation-probability nucleotide sequences to deal with suspected cross-contamination and a sequencing artifact. For each public chain, a later analysis derived a clonal expansion index from normalized ranks of inferred template counts within each repertoire. A later analysis computed generation probabilities with a VDJ recombination model fitted to out-of-frame rearrangements, and checked the results against IGoR. In a later analysis, hypergeometric tests were used to score TCR-TCR, TCR-HLA and TCR-CMV co-occurrence, with a repertoire-size bias correction applied to TCR pairs. In a later analysis, false discovery rates were estimated by permuting HLA or CMV assignments 20 times. In a later analysis, co-occurring TCRs were grouped using DBSCAN, with TCRdist sequence similarity added in when clustering inside HLA-allele-positive subsets. Repertoires with fewer than 30,000 or more than 120,000 public chains were left out of co-occurrence clustering, as were several repertoires with anomalous nucleotide sharing. Drawn from immuneACCESS, this table holds only the in-frame rearrangements with V and J called that TCRdb kept. Clones are partly lost; checked studies trace under half to an unresolved V gene and leave the rest unexplained. V and J calls plus clone size are reproduced from that table; the DNA served to infer D and trimming. Counted in this sample were more than 150,000 clones; 75% to 90% of them appeared once. The ten largest clones represent around 1.4% of the sample.

What the work shows at the level of the full study, not this receptor alone: A cluster of highly shared sequence variants was judged likely to represent a technical artifact of the sequencing pipeline. Presence/absence analyses assumed roughly uniform sequencing depth across donors, an assumption that may not hold. In the study, some 160 TCR beta chains were listed as associated with cytomegalovirus. Several of the top co-occurrence clusters appeared to be linked to parvovirus B19, influenza, CMV and Epstein-Barr virus, according to a later analysis. In a later analysis, the rate of TCR association differed among HLA loci, with DRB1 alleles having the most associated TCRs and HLA-C alleles having the fewest. A few of the identified cytomegalovirus-associated TCR beta chains were confirmed in vitro to be specific for cytomegalovirus antigens. An earlier analysis of several hundred of the donors showed that most TCR beta V segments appeared in productive rearrangements either about 87% or about 30% of the time, which broadly matched IMGT annotations. Some IMGT-functional V segments, including TRBV6-2 and TRBV6-3, could not be distinguished by the 87-base-pair reads and were therefore excluded. An association between a missense DCLRE1C variant and V-gene and J-gene trimming of TCR beta chains was found in a later genetic analysis and replicated in an independent cohort. Strong co-occurrence of HLA alleles, especially DR and DQ, made assigning TCR associations to individual alleles difficult. While some public TCRs were present in many individuals, most TCR sequences turned up only very rarely across donors. Because counts were too low, more than 15 rarely observed V segments, including chromosome 9 orphons, were left out of the earlier analysis of 500 to 650 of the donors. Compared with equally common non-associated chains, HLA-associated TCR beta chains in a later analysis were more clonally expanded and had lower generation probabilities. It was suggested by the authors that the approach could potentially be generalized to other disease states and immunological phenotypes. CMV serostatus was the only immune exposure information available for the cohort. Correlated functional status among segregating V segments might reflect linkage disequilibrium, but an unknown experimental factor could not be ruled out. Because HLA typing was unavailable for some donors at each locus, only the typed subset was used in association tests. A later genetic analysis reported fewer N-insertions in productive TCRs among donors in an Asian-associated ancestry cluster than the roughly 640-donor mean. A further reported finding was that TCR beta sequences accurately predicted the HLA-A and HLA-B alleles for most subjects in the first cohort. This cohort had only TCR beta chains sequenced, and the lack of alpha or paired-chain data limited which features could be detected. The classifier was reported to diagnose cytomegalovirus status with high specificity and sensitivity in both the original cohort and the validation cohort. In a later analysis, more than 15,000 TCR beta sequences were associated with specific HLA alleles at a false discovery rate of 0.05. In a later analysis, most CMV-associated TCR beta chains were found to appear HLA-restricted, with HLA associations seemingly driven largely by CMV exposure.

The sequencing input was PBMCs. In this chain, TRBV19 is recombined with TRBJ2-6, with a weak D call of TRBD1 (6 bases match). This TCR came from a girl aged 5-17 years in good health and CMV-seropositive. Here is the DNA: TGTGCCAGTAGTCCCACAGGGCCTGGGGCCAACGTCCTGACTTTC. This is translated as CASSPTGPGANVLTF.